A single sample is the source of the 7 T cell receptor beta chains below, sequenced in a study of blood T cell repertoires in COVID-19. Here immunoSEQ multiplex PCR was the method, and the copy in TCRdb shows in-frame clones only, minus some. The repertoire consists of about 190,000 clones, with approximately 90% occurring once and the leading ten covering approximately 4%. The sample taken for sequencing was peripheral blood. These receptors came from a human donor in a cohort sampled during active COVID-19.

This chain uses TRBV6-6 with TRBJ2-3; the D gene is possibly TRBD2 (6 bases). The V gene's germline CDR1 is MNHNY and CDR2 SVGAGI (reference sequence). The V gene lost 2 bases and the J gene lost 4 bases, with 16 bases spanning the gap. The CDR3 is 16 residues long. The CDR3 spells CASSYGPGPGADTQYF. The DNA of the CDR3 is TGTGCCAGCAGTTACGGGCCAGGGCCGGGGGCAGATACGCAGTATTTT.

The gene calls are TRBV27 and TRBJ2-2; TRBD2 matches 8 bases. Losses at the gene ends were 0 bases for V and 7 bases for J; bases not matched to a gene: 10. Per germline, CDR1 MNHEY and CDR2 SMNVEV (reference sequence). CDR3 length: 17 residues. The chain's CDR3 is CASSLSPGGARGGELFF. CDR3 sequence (DNA): TGTGCCAGCAGTTTATCGCCGGGAGGGGCGAGGGGCGGGGAGCTGTTTTTT.

The J gene is TRBJ2-7, the V gene TRBV29-1, with 9 bases identical to TRBD1. The germline gives CDR1 SQVTM, CDR2 ANQGSEA. With 5 bases clipped from V and 4 bases from J, the junction kept 6 bases outside the gene matches. The CDR3 contains 13 residues. Here the CDR3 DNA reads TGCAGCGTTACGGCCGGGACAGGGTACGAGCAGTACTTC. Residues: CSVTAGTGYEQYF.

This chain links TRBV2 with TRBJ1-4, with TRBD1 matching 8 bases. V was pared by 6 bases and J by 10 bases, with 16 bases of the junction left unmatched. This CDR3 is 16 amino acids long. Germline V gene sequence: CDR1 SNHLY, CDR2 FYNNEI. DNA for the CDR3: TGTGCCAGCAGGGCGGACAGGGTCGTTTTCGGTGGAAAACTGTTTTTT. Encoded protein: CASRADRVVFGGKLFF.

V and J are TRBV6-2 or TRBV6-3 and TRBJ1-4; no definite D call. CDR1 and CDR2 (germline): MNHEY, SVGEGT. This CDR3 is 15 amino acids long. V was shortened by 5 bases and J by 3 bases, with 13 bases between the two germline ends. The CDR3 sequence is CASSHRGIANEKLFF. DNA for the CDR3: TGTGCCAGCAGTCACCGGGGAATCGCTAATGAAAAACTGTTTTTT.

This clone was seen only once. This chain connects TRBV1 to TRBJ2-1; the D segment call TRBD2 is taken from the table without a DNA check. TRBV1 is marked as a pseudogene. The length of the CDR3 is 21 residues. CDR3 DNA: TGCACCAGCAGCCGGGGGAAGGGGACTAGCGGGGGCGACCCTCCCTACAATGAGCAGTTCTTC. Amino acid sequence: CTSSRGKGTSGGDPPYNEQFF.

The chain recombines TRBV30 with TRBJ2-5; D gene uncertain. CDR1 and CDR2 (germline): GTSNPN, SVGIG (reference sequence). V was trimmed by 2 bases and J by 10 bases, leaving 17 bases between them. The CDR3 has 13 amino acids. The CDR3 region is CAWSRDSAAFQYF. CDR3 sequence (DNA): TGTGCCTGGAGTCGCGACTCGGCAGCCTTCCAGTACTTC.